This T cell receptor beta chain was documented in a study of identical twins. This CDR3 spans 15 amino acids. Germline CDR1 and CDR2: SGHRS and YFSETQ. Study-level points and caveats: Among monozygotic twins, out-of-frame TCR alpha sharing exceeded what models predicted. Twins shared out-of-frame alpha sequences with excess low generation probability.

Each CDR3 protein gets one entry after TCRdb re-called the 5' RACE reads with MiXCR. The sample yields about 530,000 distinct CDR3 sequences, under 25% seen once. Each donor (without exception) was a healthy Caucasian. The sample holds many counts of this clonotype. What it recognizes is unknown. Sequence at one end of the junction differs from germline and may be a read error. These data were also reused for a study on yellow fever vaccine responses in identical twins.

This receptor was identified in a young woman in good health. Input material: CD4+ T cells sorted from blood. The chain carries TRBV5-1 and TRBJ2-3; 8 positions match TRBD2. CDR3 DNA: TGTGCCAGCAGTTTAGCGGGATTAAGCACAGATACGCAGTATTTT. Residues: CASSLAGLSTDTQYF.